This TCR beta chain came from a study of metastatic and nonmetastatic thyroid tumors. No patient had received any treatment before thyroid surgery. CDR1 and CDR2 (germline): MGHRA, YSYEKL. This CDR3 has 16 amino acids. The V end lost 3 bases, the J end lost 6 bases, and 18 bases lay between the germline ends. This clone has at least ten counts. Its antigen remains unidentified. Original methodology: A papillary thyroid cancer distant-metastasis classifier was built from CDR3 differences across clinicopathological groups. TCRdb re-called clones from the PCR reads using MiXCR. TCRdb's processing, not the authors' own work, is the source of the V and J calls. The sample shows just over 20,000 clones, 12% of them seen only once. Broader study findings: Across blood and tumor, TCR beta diversity in malignant thyroid tumors was reportedly significantly higher than in benign nodules.

What was sequenced was blood. The TCR sequence derives from a male donor with papillary thyroid cancer or a benign thyroid nodule (not recorded which). Some clones in this sample may be carry-over from other donors' samples. The J gene is TRBJ2-1, the V gene TRBV4-1; perhaps TRBD1 as D (5 bases). The CDR3 sequence: CASSHQVGASGNEQFF. The CDR3 DNA follows: TGCGCCAGCAGCCACCAAGTAGGGGCGAGTGGCAATGAGCAGTTCTTC.